This TCR beta chain was recorded in a study of OX40 agonist ivuxolimab in advanced cancers. Overall study: Anti-PD-1, anti-PD-L1 or anti-CTLA-4 therapy given earlier was allowed, and 30% to 45% had some.

The CDR3 is made up of 13 amino acids. In germline, CDR1 is SGHDT, CDR2 YYEEEE. Trimming stripped 3 bases from V and 0 bases from J, with 7 bases between. With respect to this clone: Its antigen remains unknown.

Study results and limitations: Among the lowest peripheral clonal expansion occurred in 0.1-3.0 mg/kg partial responders.

Sequencing was performed with immunoSEQ multiplex PCR; in TCRdb, only in-frame clones are kept and a portion is missing. The profile shows about 70,000 clones, roughly nine tenths of them singletons. Sequences were derived from CD4+ or CD8+ T cells sorted from blood, sampled in a trial of the OX40 agonist ivuxolimab. This chain uses TRBV5-6 with TRBJ2-7, with TRBD2 as a possible D gene (5 bases). This clonotype was sampled from an adult with an advanced solid tumor such as melanoma, head and neck, liver or kidney cancer. Here the CDR3 DNA reads TGTGCCAGCAGCTGGACTGTCTCCTACGAGCAGTACTTC. Translated: CASSWTVSYEQYF. The full variable domain, in which reference TRBV5-6 and TRBJ2-7 provide the parts outside the CDR3, is DAGVTQSPTHLIKTRGQQVTLRCSPKSGHDTVSWYQQALGQGPQFIFQYYEEEERQRGNFPDRFSGHQFPNYSSELNVNALLLGDSALYLCASSWTVSYEQYFGPGTRLTVT.